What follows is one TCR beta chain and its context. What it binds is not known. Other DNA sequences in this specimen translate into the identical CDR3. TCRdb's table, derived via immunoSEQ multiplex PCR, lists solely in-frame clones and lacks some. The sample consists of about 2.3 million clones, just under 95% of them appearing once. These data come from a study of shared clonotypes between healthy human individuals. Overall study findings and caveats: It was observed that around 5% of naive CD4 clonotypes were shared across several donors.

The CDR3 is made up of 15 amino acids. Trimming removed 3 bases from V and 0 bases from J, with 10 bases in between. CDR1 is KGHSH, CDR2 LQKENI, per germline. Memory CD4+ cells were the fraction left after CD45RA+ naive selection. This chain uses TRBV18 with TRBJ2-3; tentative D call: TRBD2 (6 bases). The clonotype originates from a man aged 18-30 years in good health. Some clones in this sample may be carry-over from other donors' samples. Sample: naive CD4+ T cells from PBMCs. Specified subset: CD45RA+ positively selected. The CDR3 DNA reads TGTGCCAGCTCACCGACTAGTGGTAGCACAGATACGCAGTATTTT. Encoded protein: CASSPTSGSTDTQYF.